This T cell receptor beta chain was retrieved from a study of blood T cell repertoires in COVID-19. Study at large: Researchers got acute and convalescent COVID-19 samples from the United States, Italy and Spain. Nucleic acid was either cDNA or gDNA, and it came from T cells, B-cell-depleted T cells, or PBMCs.

Per the original methods: The authors estimated nucleated cell counts from reference gene primer amplification. The table came from immunoSEQ multiplex PCR; TCRdb's copy has only in-frame clones and leaves some out. V, J and clone size derive from that table, while D and trimming were established from the DNA sequence. In the table there are 140,000 to 150,000 clones, approximately 80% of which are singletons. V lost 0 bases and J 6 bases, leaving 9 bases between the germline ends. The germline CDR1 and CDR2 sequences are GTSNPN and SVGIG (reference sequence). This CDR3 is 13 amino acids long. The sequenced material came from peripheral blood. The TCR originated in a man aged 65-85 years who had recovered from COVID-19. The chain joins TRBV30 to TRBJ2-4, with D perhaps matching TRBD1 (5 bases). CDR3 nucleotide sequence: TGTGCCTGGAGTGTGGTAGGGGCAAACATTCAGTACTTC. Protein sequence: CAWSVVGANIQYF. Based on the CDR3 plus reference TRBV30 and TRBJ2-4, the full variable domain is SQTIHQWPATLVQPVGSPLSLECTVEGTSNPNLYWYRQAAGRGLQLLFYSVGIGQISSEVPQNLSASRPQDRQFILSSKKLLLSDSGFYLCAWSVVGANIQYFGAGTRLSVL.